A selection of T cell receptor beta chains follows, all from one sample in a study of shared clonotypes between healthy human individuals. Only in-frame clones appear in the TCRdb table, and some are missing; sequencing was by immunoSEQ multiplex PCR. The sample consists of about 1.5 million clones, under 99% of them appearing once. What was sequenced was naive CD4+ T cells sorted from blood. The receptors were gathered from a young man in good health. Both conserved end residues are part of each CDR3. A D gene is named only where the DNA matches it firmly. Expanded clones are given a class, and other clones once, few, many or no size at all.

cdr3_nt	cdr3_aa	d_call	v_call	j_call	clone_size
TGTGCCAGTAGCGAACTTCCCGAAGCCAAAAACATTCAGTACTTC	CASSELPEAKNIQYF	NA	TRBV19	TRBJ2-4	NA
TGTGCCAGCAGCCTCGTGCCCTCCTACAATGAGCAGTTCTTC	CASSLVPSYNEQFF	NA	TRBV7-9	TRBJ2-1	NA
TGTGCCAGCAGTCAGGCTGGGCGGGGCTACACCTTC	CASSQAGRGYTF	NA	TRBV28	TRBJ1-2	once
TGTGCCAGCATAAGGAATTCCAATGAGCAGTTCTTC	CASIRNSNEQFF	NA	TRBV28	TRBJ2-1	NA
TGTGCCAGCAGTTTTGACAGGCTTGGAGAGACCCAGTACTTC	CASSFDRLGETQYF	NA	TRBV27	TRBJ2-5	once
TGTGCCAGCAGCTTAGCAAAGGAGACCCAGTACTTC	CASSLAKETQYF	NA	TRBV7-2	TRBJ2-5	NA
TGTGCCAGTAGTAGGACAGGGCTTATTTACGAGCAGTACTTC	CASSRTGLIYEQYF	TRBD1	TRBV19	TRBJ2-7	NA
TGTGCCAGCAGCCGAGGGGGTATCGACACCGGGGAGCTGTTTTTT	CASSRGGIDTGELFF	NA	TRBV11-2	TRBJ2-2	NA
TGTGCCAGTACTCCACGGGGAGTCTCTGGGGCCAACGTCCTGACTTTC	CASTPRGVSGANVLTF	NA	TRBV19	TRBJ2-6	NA
TGTGCCAGTAGTATCCCAGCGGGTCGCACAGATACGCAGTATTTT	CASSIPAGRTDTQYF	NA	TRBV19	TRBJ2-3	NA
TGTGCCAGTAGTACCCGACAGGGGAGCTCCTACAATGAGCAGTTCTTC	CASSTRQGSSYNEQFF	TRBD1	TRBV19	TRBJ2-1	NA
TGCGCCAGCAGCTCCAGCGGGGAGGCCTACAATGAGCAGTTCTTC	CASSSSGEAYNEQFF	TRBD2	TRBV5-1	TRBJ2-1	NA
TGTGCCAGTAATAGCCCCCACGAGCAGTACTTC	CASNSPHEQYF	NA	TRBV28	TRBJ2-7	NA
TGTGCCAGCAGCACCGGACTAGCGGTATTCACAGATACGCAGTATTTT	CASSTGLAVFTDTQYF	TRBD2	TRBV5-4	TRBJ2-3	NA
TGTGCCAGCACGCGGGAGAGCTTAGCCGGGGAGCTGTTTTTT	CASTRESLAGELFF	TRBD2	TRBV2	TRBJ2-2	NA
TGCAGCGTTGCCATCGACAGGGGAAATGAAAAACTGTTTTTT	CSVAIDRGNEKLFF	TRBD1	TRBV29-1	TRBJ1-4	NA
TGTGCCAGCAGCGTAGGTGGCCAAGCTAACACCGGGGAGCTGTTTTTT	CASSVGGQANTGELFF	NA	TRBV9	TRBJ2-2	NA
TGTGCCAGCAGTGAACACAGGGATACTGAAGCTTTCTTT	CASSEHRDTEAFF	NA	TRBV6-1	TRBJ1-1	NA
TGCAGCGTTGAAGAATCCATGAACACTGAAGCTTTCTTT	CSVEESMNTEAFF	NA	TRBV29-1	TRBJ1-1	NA
TGCAGCGTGTCCGGGACGGATATTACTGAAGCTTTCTTT	CSVSGTDITEAFF	NA	TRBV29-1	TRBJ1-1	NA
TGTGCCAGCTCATTTCGACTCCCTTCGGGGAGCCAAGAGACCCAGTACTTC	CASSFRLPSGSQETQYF	NA	TRBV18	TRBJ2-5	NA
TGTGCCAGCAGCTTGGGGACAGAAGGCAATGAGCAGTTCTTC	CASSLGTEGNEQFF	NA	TRBV5-8	TRBJ2-1	NA
TGCGCCAGCAGCTTGTACAAACACAATGAGCAGTTCTTC	CASSLYKHNEQFF	NA	TRBV5-1	TRBJ2-1	NA
TGTGCCAGCAGCGGAACAGGAAACCCCATGAACACTGAAGCTTTCTTT	CASSGTGNPMNTEAFF	NA	TRBV9	TRBJ1-1	NA
TGTGCCAGCAGCTTAAACAGGGAACAAGAGACCCAGTACTTC	CASSLNREQETQYF	NA	TRBV7-2	TRBJ2-5	NA
TGCGCCAGCAGCTTGGGACTAGCGGGAGGCTTGGGAGAGACCCAGTACTTC	CASSLGLAGGLGETQYF	TRBD2	TRBV5-1	TRBJ2-5	NA
TGTGCCAGCAGGGCGCAGATTACGAGGACCCATGGCTACACCTTC	CASRAQITRTHGYTF	NA	TRBV6-5	TRBJ1-2	NA
TGTGCCAGCAGCTTAGCGGGGACGCTAAACGAGCAGTACTTC	CASSLAGTLNEQYF	NA	TRBV7-9	TRBJ2-7	once
TGTGCCAGCAGCGTAATCGGCGGGATTGTCAATGAGCAGTTCTTC	CASSVIGGIVNEQFF	NA	TRBV9	TRBJ2-1	NA
TGTGCCAGCAGACCTCGCGCGCATCAGCCCCAGCATTTT	CASRPRAHQPQHF	NA	TRBV21-1	TRBJ1-5	once
TGTGCCAGCAGTGTTGGCCCCGCGACAAGCCCTAGCACAGATACGCAGTATTTT	CASSVGPATSPSTDTQYF	NA	TRBV6-1	TRBJ2-3	NA
TGTGCCAGCAGCTCCCAGACAGGGAACTCTGGAAACACCATATATTTT	CASSSQTGNSGNTIYF	TRBD1	TRBV11-2	TRBJ1-3	NA
TGCGCCAGCAGCTTGGAACTAGCGGGAGGGCTTGGAGCAGATACGCAGTATTTT	CASSLELAGGLGADTQYF	TRBD2	TRBV5-1	TRBJ2-3	NA
TGTGCCAGCAGCAAACCTCCGGGACTAGCGAAGAGGGAGACCCAGTACTTC	CASSKPPGLAKRETQYF	TRBD2	TRBV11-2	TRBJ2-5	NA
TGCGCCAGCAGCTTGGCGACAGGGCAAGGAAACACCATATATTTT	CASSLATGQGNTIYF	TRBD1	TRBV5-1	TRBJ1-3	NA
TGTGCCAGCAGCTTAGGGGGGACCAACACGGGGTACCAAGAGACCCAGTACTTC	CASSLGGTNTGYQETQYF	NA	TRBV7-2	TRBJ2-5	NA
TGCGCCAGCAGTGAGTCCGGGGAAGGCTCCTACGAGCAGTACTTC	CASSESGEGSYEQYF	NA	TRBV10-1	TRBJ2-7	NA
TGTGCCAGCAGCTTACGGAGCAATGAGCAGTTCTTC	CASSLRSNEQFF	NA	TRBV11-2	TRBJ2-1	NA
TGTGCCATGTCCAGCGGGACCGGAACCTACGAGCAGTACTTC	CAMSSGTGTYEQYF	TRBD2	TRBV10-3	TRBJ2-7	NA
TGTGCCAGCAGTTCGGGACAGGGGACTGAAGCTTTCTTT	CASSSGQGTEAFF	TRBD1	TRBV27	TRBJ1-1	once
TGTGCCAGCTCACAAATTACCGGGACTCAATACGAGCAGTACTTC	CASSQITGTQYEQYF	NA	TRBV18	TRBJ2-7	NA
TGTGCCAGCAGTGAAAATCCGGGACGGTTAAGAAAGTTCTTC	CASSENPGRLRKFF	NA	TRBV6-1	TRBJ2-1	NA
TGTGTCAGCAGCTTTCCACAGGGAGGGGCGGGGAGCACCGGGGAGCTGTTTTTT	CVSSFPQGGAGSTGELFF	NA	TRBV11-2	TRBJ2-2	NA
TGCGCCAGCAGCTTGGCCGGCGGAGCAACCTACGAGCAGTACTTC	CASSLAGGATYEQYF	NA	TRBV5-1	TRBJ2-7	NA
TGCAGCGTGATTAAGGGCGGGAACATTCAGTACTTC	CSVIKGGNIQYF	NA	TRBV29-1	TRBJ2-4	NA
TGTGCCAGCACCTCCGGGACAGGCGATCGTACGCAGTATTTT	CASTSGTGDRTQYF	TRBD1	TRBV28	TRBJ2-3	NA
TGTGCCAGCAGTTACGGGTTTGCACTGGAGTCCGAGCAGTACTTC	CASSYGFALESEQYF	NA	TRBV6-5	TRBJ2-7	NA
TGTGCCAGCAGCACTCAGGGGAGCTCCTACGAGCAGTACTTC	CASSTQGSSYEQYF	NA	TRBV9	TRBJ2-7	NA
TGTGCCAGCAGCTTGTATGCGGGGAGCAATCAGCCCCAGCATTTT	CASSLYAGSNQPQHF	NA	TRBV5-6	TRBJ1-5	NA
TGTGCCAGCAGCGCGGAGGGGACTAGCGGCAACAATGAGCAGTTCTTC	CASSAEGTSGNNEQFF	TRBD2	TRBV5-6	TRBJ2-1	NA
TGTGCCTGGGGGACTACGGCCAACCCTAGGTCGTCGACCCAGTACTTC	CAWGTTANPRSSTQYF	TRBD2	TRBV30	TRBJ2-5	NA
TGTGCCAGCAGTGTCAGCACAGGGTCTGGCTACACCTTC	CASSVSTGSGYTF	NA	TRBV6-4	TRBJ1-2	NA
TGTGCCAGCAGCTCTTTAGCGGGAGGAGAGGGATTCCCAGATACGCAGTATTTT	CASSSLAGGEGFPDTQYF	TRBD2	TRBV7-9	TRBJ2-3	NA
TGTGCCAGCTCACCAGTGACTAGTAATGAGCAGTTCTTC	CASSPVTSNEQFF	NA	TRBV18	TRBJ2-1	NA